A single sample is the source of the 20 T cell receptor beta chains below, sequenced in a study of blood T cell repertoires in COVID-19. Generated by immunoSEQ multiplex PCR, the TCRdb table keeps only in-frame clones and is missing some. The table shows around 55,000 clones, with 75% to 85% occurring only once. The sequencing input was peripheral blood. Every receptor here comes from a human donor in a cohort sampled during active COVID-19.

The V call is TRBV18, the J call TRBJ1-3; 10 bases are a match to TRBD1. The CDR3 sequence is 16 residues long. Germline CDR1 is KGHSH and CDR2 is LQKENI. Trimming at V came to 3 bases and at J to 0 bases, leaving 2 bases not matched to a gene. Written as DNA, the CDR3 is TGTGCCAGCTCACCGACAGGGGGCGACTCTGGAAACACCATATATTTT. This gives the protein CASSPTGGDSGNTIYF. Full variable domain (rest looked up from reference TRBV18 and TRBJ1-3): NAGVMQNPRHLVRRRGQEARLRCSPMKGHSHVYWYRQLPEEGLKFMVYLQKENIIDESGMPKERFSAEFPKEGPSILRIQQVVRGDSAAYFCASSPTGGDSGNTIYFGEGSWLTVV.

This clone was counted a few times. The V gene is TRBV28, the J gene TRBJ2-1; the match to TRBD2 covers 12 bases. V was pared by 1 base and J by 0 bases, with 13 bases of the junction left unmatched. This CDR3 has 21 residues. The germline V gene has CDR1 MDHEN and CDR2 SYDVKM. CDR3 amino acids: CASSLYPYGLAGRRSYNEQFF. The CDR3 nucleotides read TGTGCCAGCAGTTTATACCCTTATGGACTAGCGGGAAGACGCTCCTACAATGAGCAGTTCTTC. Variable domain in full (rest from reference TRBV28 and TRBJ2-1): DVKVTQSSRYLVKRTGEKVFLECVQDMDHENMFWYRQDPGLGLRLIYFSYDVKMKEKGDIPEGYSVSREKKERFSLILESASTNQTSMYLCASSLYPYGLAGRRSYNEQFFGPGTRLTVL.

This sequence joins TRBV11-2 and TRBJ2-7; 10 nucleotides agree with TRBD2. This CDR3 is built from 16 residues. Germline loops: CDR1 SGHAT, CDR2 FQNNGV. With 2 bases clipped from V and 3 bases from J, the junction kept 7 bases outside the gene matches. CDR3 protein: CASSLFPLAGDYEQYF. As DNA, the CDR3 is TGTGCCAGCAGCTTATTTCCCCTAGCGGGAGACTACGAGCAGTACTTC.

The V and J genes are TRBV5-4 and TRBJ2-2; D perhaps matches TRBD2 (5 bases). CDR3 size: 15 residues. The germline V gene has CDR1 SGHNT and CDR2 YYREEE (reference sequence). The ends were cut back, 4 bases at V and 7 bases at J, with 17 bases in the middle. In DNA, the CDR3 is TGTGCCAGCAGCCGAACCCCGTCGGGAATCGGGGAGCTGTTTTTT. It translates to CASSRTPSGIGELFF.

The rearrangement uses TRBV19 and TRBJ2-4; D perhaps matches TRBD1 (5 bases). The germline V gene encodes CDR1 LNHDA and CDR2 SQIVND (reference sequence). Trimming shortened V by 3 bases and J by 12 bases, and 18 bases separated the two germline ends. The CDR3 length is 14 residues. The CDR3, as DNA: TGTGCCAGTAGTATTGGGCAGGCAGGGCTTGGTCAGTACTTC. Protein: CASSIGQAGLGQYF.

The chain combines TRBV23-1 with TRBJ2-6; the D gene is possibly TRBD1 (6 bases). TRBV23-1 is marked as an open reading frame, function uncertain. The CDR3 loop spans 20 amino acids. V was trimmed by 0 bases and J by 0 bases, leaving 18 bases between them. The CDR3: CASSQSIDRPKHSGANVLTF. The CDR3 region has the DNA TGCGCCAGCAGTCAATCGATTGACAGGCCCAAACACTCTGGGGCCAACGTCCTGACTTTC.

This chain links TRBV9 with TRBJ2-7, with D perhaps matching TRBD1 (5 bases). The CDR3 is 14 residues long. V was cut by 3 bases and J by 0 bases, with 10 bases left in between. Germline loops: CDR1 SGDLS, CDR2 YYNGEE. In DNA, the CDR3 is TGTGCCAGCAGCGCGACAGCCTCCTCCTACGAGCAGTACTTC. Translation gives CASSATASSYEQYF. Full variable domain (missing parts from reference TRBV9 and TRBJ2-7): DSGVTQTPKHLITATGQRVTLRCSPRSGDLSVYWYQQSLDQGLQFLIQYYNGEERAKGNILERFSAQQFPDLHSELNLSSLELGDSALYFCASSATASSYEQYFGPGTRLTVT.

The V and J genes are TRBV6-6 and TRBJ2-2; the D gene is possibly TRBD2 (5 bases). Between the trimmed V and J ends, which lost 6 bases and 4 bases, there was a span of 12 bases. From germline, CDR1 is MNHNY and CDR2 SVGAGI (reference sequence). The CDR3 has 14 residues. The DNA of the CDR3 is TGTGCCAGCAGCCACGGGGTTACCACCGGGGAGCTGTTTTTT. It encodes CASSHGVTTGELFF.

CDR3 amino acids: CASSPTTDYEQYF. In DNA form, the CDR3 reads TGTGCCAGCTCACCGACTACGGACTACGAGCAGTACTTC. This rearrangement joins TRBV18 to TRBJ2-7; possible D gene TRBD2, 5 bases. The CDR3 length is 13 residues. Trimming removed 3 bases at V and 3 bases at J, with 9 bases between. Germline lookup yields CDR1 KGHSH and CDR2 LQKENI.

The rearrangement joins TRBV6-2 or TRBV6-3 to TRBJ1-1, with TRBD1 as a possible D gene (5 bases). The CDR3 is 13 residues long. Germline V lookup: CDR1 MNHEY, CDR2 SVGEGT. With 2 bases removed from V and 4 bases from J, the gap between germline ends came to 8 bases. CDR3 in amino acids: CASSYRGSTEAFF. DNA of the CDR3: TGTGCCAGCAGTTACAGGGGAAGCACTGAAGCTTTCTTT.

The CDR3 spells CAWSSVGSDGYTF. The CDR3 DNA is TGTGCCTGGAGCTCGGTGGGGAGTGATGGCTACACCTTC. The J gene is TRBJ1-2, the V gene TRBV30, with D unclear. V gave up 3 bases and J gave up 6 bases, with 14 bases separating them. CDR3 length equals 13 residues. Germline CDR1 and CDR2: GTSNPN and SVGIG (reference sequence).

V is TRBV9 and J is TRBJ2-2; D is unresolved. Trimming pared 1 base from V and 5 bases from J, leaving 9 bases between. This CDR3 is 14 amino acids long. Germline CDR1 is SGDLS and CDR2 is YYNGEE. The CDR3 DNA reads TGTGCCAGCAGCGTATTTGAGGCTACCGGGGAGCTGTTTTTT. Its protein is CASSVFEATGELFF.

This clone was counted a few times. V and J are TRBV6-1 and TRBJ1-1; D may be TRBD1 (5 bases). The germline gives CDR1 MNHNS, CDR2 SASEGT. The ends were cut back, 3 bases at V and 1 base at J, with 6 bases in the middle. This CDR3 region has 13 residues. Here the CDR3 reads CASSDRENTEAFF. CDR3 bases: TGTGCCAGCAGTGACAGGGAGAACACTGAAGCTTTCTTT.

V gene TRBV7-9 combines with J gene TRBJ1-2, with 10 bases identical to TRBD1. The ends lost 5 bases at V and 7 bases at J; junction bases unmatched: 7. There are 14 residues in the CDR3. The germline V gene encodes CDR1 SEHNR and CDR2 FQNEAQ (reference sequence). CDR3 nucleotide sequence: TGTGCCAGCAGCCCAAGGACAGGGGGTTTTGGCTACACCTTC. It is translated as CASSPRTGGFGYTF.

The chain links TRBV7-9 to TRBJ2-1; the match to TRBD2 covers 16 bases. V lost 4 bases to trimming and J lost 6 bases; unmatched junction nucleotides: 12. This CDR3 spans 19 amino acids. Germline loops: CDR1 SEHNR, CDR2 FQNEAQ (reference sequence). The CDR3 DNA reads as TGTGCCAGCAGCTGGTCCCCGGGACTAGCGGGAGGGATGGGCAATGAGCAGTTCTTC. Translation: CASSWSPGLAGGMGNEQFF.

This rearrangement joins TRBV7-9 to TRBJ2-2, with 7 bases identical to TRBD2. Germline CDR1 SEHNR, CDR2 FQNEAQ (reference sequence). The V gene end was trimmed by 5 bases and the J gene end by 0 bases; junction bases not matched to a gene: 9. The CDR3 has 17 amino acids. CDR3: CASSITSVETNTGELFF. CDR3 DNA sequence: TGTGCCAGCAGCATAACTAGCGTAGAAACGAACACCGGGGAGCTGTTTTTT. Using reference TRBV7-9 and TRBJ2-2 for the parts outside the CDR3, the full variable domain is DTGVSQNPRHKITKRGQNVTFRCDPISEHNRLYWYRQTLGQGPEFLTYFQNEAQLEKSRLLSDRFSAERPKGSFSTLEIQRTEQGDSAMYLCASSITSVETNTGELFFGEGSRLTVL.

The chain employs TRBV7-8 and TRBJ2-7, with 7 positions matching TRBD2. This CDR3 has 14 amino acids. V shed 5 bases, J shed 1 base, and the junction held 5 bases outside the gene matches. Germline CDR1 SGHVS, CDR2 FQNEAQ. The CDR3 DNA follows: TGTGCCAGCAGCCCGAGGGAGGGTTCCTACGAGCAGTACTTC. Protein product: CASSPREGSYEQYF. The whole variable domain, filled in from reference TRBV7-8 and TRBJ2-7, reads GAGVSQSPRYKVAKRGQDVALRCDPISGHVSLFWYQQALGQGPEFLTYFQNEAQLDKSGLPSDRFFAERPEGSVSTLKIQRTQQEDSAVYLCASSPREGSYEQYFGPGTRLTVT.

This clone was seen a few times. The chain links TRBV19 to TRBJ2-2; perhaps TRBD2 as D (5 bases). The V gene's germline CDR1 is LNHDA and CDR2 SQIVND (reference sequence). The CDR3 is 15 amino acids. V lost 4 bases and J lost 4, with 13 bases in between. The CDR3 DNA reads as TGTGCCAGTAGTACTGGGCAGGCGGGCACCGGGGAGCTGTTTTTT. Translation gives CASSTGQAGTGELFF.

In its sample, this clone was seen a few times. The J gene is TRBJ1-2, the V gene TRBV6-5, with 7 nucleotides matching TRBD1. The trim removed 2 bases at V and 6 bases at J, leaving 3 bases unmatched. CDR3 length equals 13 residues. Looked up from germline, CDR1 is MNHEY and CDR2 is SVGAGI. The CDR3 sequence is CASSYPGGDGYTF. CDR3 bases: TGTGCCAGCAGTTACCCAGGGGGTGATGGCTACACCTTC.

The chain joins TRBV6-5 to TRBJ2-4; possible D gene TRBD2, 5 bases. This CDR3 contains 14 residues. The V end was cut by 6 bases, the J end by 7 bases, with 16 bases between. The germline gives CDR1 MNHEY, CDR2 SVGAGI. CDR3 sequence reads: CASRAFGGGNIQYF. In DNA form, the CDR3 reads TGTGCCAGCAGGGCCTTCGGAGGTGGCAACATTCAGTACTTC.